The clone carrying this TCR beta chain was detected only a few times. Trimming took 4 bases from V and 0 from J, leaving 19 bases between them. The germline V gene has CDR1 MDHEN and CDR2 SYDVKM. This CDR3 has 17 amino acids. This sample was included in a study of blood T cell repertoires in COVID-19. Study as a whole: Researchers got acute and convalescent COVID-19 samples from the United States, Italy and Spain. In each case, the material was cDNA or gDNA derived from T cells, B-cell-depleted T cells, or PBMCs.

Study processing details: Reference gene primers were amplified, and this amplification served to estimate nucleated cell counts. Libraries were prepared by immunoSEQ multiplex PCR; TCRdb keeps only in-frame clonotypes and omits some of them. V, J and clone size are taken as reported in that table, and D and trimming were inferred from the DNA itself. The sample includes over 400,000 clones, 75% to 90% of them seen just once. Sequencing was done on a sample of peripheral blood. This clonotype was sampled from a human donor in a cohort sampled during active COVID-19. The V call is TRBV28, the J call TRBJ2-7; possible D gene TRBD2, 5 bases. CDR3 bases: TGTGCCAGCAGTTCCCCTGCGTACGCGGGTAGCTCCTACGAGCAGTACTTC. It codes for CASSSPAYAGSSYEQYF.